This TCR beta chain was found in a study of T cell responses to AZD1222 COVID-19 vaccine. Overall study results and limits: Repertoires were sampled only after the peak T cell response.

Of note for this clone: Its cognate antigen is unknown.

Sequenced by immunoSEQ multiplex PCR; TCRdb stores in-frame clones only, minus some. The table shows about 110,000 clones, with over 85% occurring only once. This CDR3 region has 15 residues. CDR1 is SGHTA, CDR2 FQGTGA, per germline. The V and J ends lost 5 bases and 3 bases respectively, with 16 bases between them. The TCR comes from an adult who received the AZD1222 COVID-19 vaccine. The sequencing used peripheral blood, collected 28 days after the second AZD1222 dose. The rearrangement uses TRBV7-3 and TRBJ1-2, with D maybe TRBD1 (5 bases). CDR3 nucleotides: TGTGCCAGCAGCCTTGGTCGGGGGAGGGACTATGGCTACACCTTC. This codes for CASSLGRGRDYGYTF.